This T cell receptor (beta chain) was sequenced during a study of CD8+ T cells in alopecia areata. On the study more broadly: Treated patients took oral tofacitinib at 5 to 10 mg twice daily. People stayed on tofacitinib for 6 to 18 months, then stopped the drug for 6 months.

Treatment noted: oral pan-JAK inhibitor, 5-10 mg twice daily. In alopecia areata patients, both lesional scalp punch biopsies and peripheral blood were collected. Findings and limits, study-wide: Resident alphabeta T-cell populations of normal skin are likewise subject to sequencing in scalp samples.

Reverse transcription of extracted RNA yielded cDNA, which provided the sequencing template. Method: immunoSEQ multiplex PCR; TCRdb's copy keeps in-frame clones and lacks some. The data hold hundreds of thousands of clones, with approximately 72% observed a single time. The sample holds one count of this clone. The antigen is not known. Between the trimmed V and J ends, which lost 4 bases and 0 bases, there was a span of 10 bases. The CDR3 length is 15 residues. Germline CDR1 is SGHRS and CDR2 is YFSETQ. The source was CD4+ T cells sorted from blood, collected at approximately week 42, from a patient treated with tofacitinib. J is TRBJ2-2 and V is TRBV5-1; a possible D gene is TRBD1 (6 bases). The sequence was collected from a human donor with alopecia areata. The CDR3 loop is CASSLNRANTGELFF. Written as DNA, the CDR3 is TGCGCCAGCAGCCTGAACAGGGCGAACACCGGGGAGCTGTTTTTT.